These T cell receptor beta chains were read from a single sample in a study of vaccination and CD4 T cells after COVID-19. Their antigens are not known. Using its own MiXCR run on the PCR reads, TCRdb lists one record per CDR3 protein. The table records 3,300 or so distinct CDR3 sequences, approximately 83% of them present only once. The material sequenced was CD4+ T cells from blood, cultured in vitro. All receptors derive from a human donor who had recovered from COVID-19. Both conserved end residues are part of each CDR3. The D gene is left open where the match is weak. Size values are once, few and many counts, or a class for expanded clones, and some rows have none.

>TRBJ1-2|TRBV6-1|NA|TRBD1
CASSRGGNYGYTF
TGTGCCAGCAGCAGGGGGGGAAACTATGGCTACACCTTC
>TRBJ2-2|TRBV10-3|NA|TRBD2
CAISTGGRNTGELFF
TGTGCCATCAGTACGGGGGGGCGGAACACCGGGGAGCTGTTTTTT
>TRBJ1-2|TRBV19|once|TRBD1
CASSISPGQYGYTF
TGTGCCAGTAGTATTTCGCCGGGACAGTATGGCTACACCTTC
>TRBJ1-3|TRBV10-3|NA|NA
CAISESSSVAIYF
TGTGCCATCAGTGAGTCTTCCTCGGTCGCCATATATTTT
>TRBJ1-1|TRBV7-3|few|NA
CASTTSASSGVAFF
TGTGCCAGCACCACCTCAGCCTCCAGTGGGGTGGCTTTCTTT
>TRBJ2-5|TRBV14|NA|NA
CASSQYQGTQYF
TGTGCCAGCAGCCAATATCAGGGGACCCAGTACTTC
>TRBJ1-5|TRBV10-3|few|NA
CAISDRGFGQPQHF
TGTGCCATCAGTGATCGGGGGTTCGGCCAGCCCCAGCATTTT
>TRBJ1-1|TRBV10-3|NA|NA
CAISGRQILNTEAFF
TGTGCCATCAGTGGGAGACAGATTTTGAACACTGAAGCTTTCTTT
>TRBJ1-2|TRBV7-9|NA|NA
CASTIAGYGYTF
TGTGCCAGCACCATAGCTGGCTATGGCTACACCTTC
>TRBJ1-4|TRBV15|NA|NA
CATSRERQTNEKLFF
TGTGCCACCAGCAGAGAACGGCAGACTAATGAAAAACTGTTTTTT
>TRBJ1-3|TRBV5-1|NA|NA
CASSYPGVDTIYF
TGCGCCAGCAGCTACCCGGGGGTGGACACCATATATTTT
>TRBJ1-5|TRBV27|NA|NA
CASSFAAYSNQPQHF
TGTGCCAGCAGTTTTGCAGCTTATAGCAATCAGCCCCAGCATTTT
>TRBJ1-1|TRBV27|NA|NA
CASSLSRGDTEAFF
TGTGCCAGCAGTTTATCGAGAGGGGACACTGAAGCTTTCTTT
>TRBJ1-2|TRBV20-1|NA|NA
CSARDSTRGANYGYTF
TGCAGTGCTAGAGATTCGACCAGAGGGGCTAACTATGGCTACACCTTC
>TRBJ2-7|TRBV7-2|NA|NA
CASSFERGASYEQYF
TGTGCCAGCAGCTTTGAACGGGGGGCCTCCTACGAGCAGTACTTC
>TRBJ2-4|TRBV12-5|NA|NA
CASGLRHFGIQYF
TGTGCTAGTGGTTTGAGACATTTCGGCATTCAGTACTTC
>TRBJ2-1|TRBV20-1|NA|TRBD2
CSVNRASGSYNEQFF
TGCAGTGTCAACCGTGCTAGCGGGAGCTACAATGAGCAGTTCTTC
>TRBJ2-2|TRBV5-1|NA|NA
CASSPNQSGDTGELFF
TGCGCCAGCAGCCCGAACCAGAGTGGGGACACCGGGGAGCTGTTTTTT
>TRBJ2-7|TRBV15|NA|NA
CATSRYQSYEQYF
TGTGCCACCAGCAGGTATCAGAGCTACGAGCAGTACTTC
>TRBJ1-4|TRBV7-2|NA|TRBD1
CASSLMGQGNEKLFF
TGTGCCAGCAGCTTAATGGGACAGGGTAATGAAAAACTGTTTTTT
>TRBJ1-5|TRBV19|NA|NA
CASSIGGISNQPQHF
TGTGCCAGTAGTATAGGAGGAATTAGCAATCAGCCCCAGCATTTT
>TRBJ2-1|TRBV6-1|NA|TRBD1
CASTSTGEDEQFF
TGTGCCAGCACATCGACAGGGGAAGATGAGCAGTTCTTC
>TRBJ1-3|TRBV5-4|NA|NA
CASSLGVVTGNTIYF
TGTGCCAGCAGCCTCGGGGTGGTAACGGGAAACACCATATATTTT
>TRBJ1-2|TRBV5-1|NA|NA
CASSLLSEYGYTF
TGCGCCAGCAGCTTGCTCAGTGAATATGGCTACACCTTC
>TRBJ1-5|TRBV27|NA|NA
CASSLGHLNSNQPQHF
TGTGCCAGCAGTTTGGGACACTTAAATAGCAATCAGCCCCAGCATTTT
>TRBJ2-3|TRBV28|NA|TRBD1
CASSSEQGEADTQYF
TGTGCCAGCAGTTCCGAACAGGGGGAAGCAGATACGCAGTATTTT
>TRBJ1-6|TRBV12-3/TRBV12-4|NA|NA
CASSSSGTLSPLHF
TGTGCCAGCAGTTCATCCGGGACACTGTCACCCCTCCACTTT
>TRBJ1-5|TRBV7-9|NA|NA
CASSLVLGPGGHQPQHF
TGTGCCAGCAGCTTAGTCTTGGGACCGGGTGGGCATCAGCCCCAGCATTTT
>TRBJ1-2|TRBV5-6|NA|TRBD1
CASSAPLGQGGGYTF
TGTGCCAGCAGCGCCCCCCTAGGACAGGGTGGTGGCTACACCTTC
>TRBJ1-1|TRBV19|NA|NA
CASRQPQGSNTEAFF
TGTGCCAGTAGGCAACCACAGGGCTCGAACACTGAAGCTTTCTTT
>TRBJ1-2|TRBV15|NA|NA
CATSSGRGSGRGNYGYTF
TGTGCCACCAGCAGCGGGAGGGGGTCAGGCCGAGGCAACTATGGCTACACCTTC
>TRBJ2-1|TRBV11-3|medium-sized|NA
CASSFEGGTYNEQFF
TGTGCCAGCAGCTTTGAGGGGGGGACCTACAATGAGCAGTTCTTC
>TRBJ2-2|TRBV19|NA|NA
CASSMGTSNTGELFF
TGTGCCAGTAGTATGGGGACAAGCAACACCGGGGAGCTGTTTTTT
>TRBJ2-5|TRBV7-3|once|NA
CASSSVGQIQETQYF
TGTGCCAGCAGCTCTGTGGGACAAATACAAGAGACCCAGTACTTC
>TRBJ1-1|TRBV30|NA|NA
CAWSGLWTSDTEAFF
TGTGCCTGGAGTGGATTGTGGACATCGGACACTGAAGCTTTCTTT
>TRBJ1-5|TRBV6-2/TRBV6-3|NA|TRBD1
CASNPPDRGLQPQHF
TGTGCCAGCAATCCCCCCGACAGGGGGCTTCAGCCCCAGCATTTT
>TRBJ1-2|TRBV10-3|NA|TRBD1
CAISRRQGATSNYGYTF
TGTGCCATCAGCCGCCGACAGGGGGCGACATCTAACTATGGCTACACCTTC
>TRBJ1-5|TRBV6-2/TRBV6-3|NA|TRBD1
CASSPGTGFPQPQHF
TGTGCCAGCAGTCCCGGGACAGGGTTTCCTCAGCCCCAGCATTTT
>TRBJ1-1|TRBV5-4|once|TRBD1
CASSSTGQGGTEAFF
TGTGCCAGCAGCTCTACGGGACAGGGCGGCACTGAAGCTTTCTTT
>TRBJ1-2|TRBV20-1|NA|NA
CSARGPEGKNYGYTF
TGCAGTGCTAGAGGGCCGGAGGGGAAGAACTATGGCTACACCTTC
>TRBJ1-6|TRBV7-8|NA|TRBD1
CASSSGGNSPLHF
TGTGCCAGCAGCTCAGGGGGTAATTCACCCCTCCACTTT
>TRBJ1-2|TRBV14|NA|TRBD1
CASSQRQGMGYTF
TGTGCCAGCAGCCAGAGACAGGGAATGGGCTACACCTTC